This T cell receptor (beta chain) was recovered during a study of T cell responses to AZD1222 COVID-19 vaccine. Turning to the study itself: Second doses at about 4 or about 12 weeks were pooled. Study conclusions and caveats: Dominant at 160-218 and 743-854, vaccine-associated CD4 TCRs also spanned spike. Seropositivity was recorded at baseline in only 5 or 6 AZD1222 recipients.

Notes on this clone: Its antigen remains unidentified.

The germline V gene encodes CDR1 LNHDA and CDR2 SQIVND (reference sequence). The V end was cut by 2 bases, the J end by 6 bases, with 13 bases between. The CDR3 has 15 residues. Clones were read by immunoSEQ multiplex PCR, and TCRdb kept only the in-frame ones, dropping some. The sample holds about 100,000 clones, more than 85% seen once. Sequencing used peripheral blood, obtained on day 0 of AZD1222 vaccination. The receptor was isolated from an adult in good health. The chain uses TRBV19 and TRBJ2-2; the D gene is possibly TRBD2 (6 bases). The CDR3 protein is CASSIWAGRAGELFF. The CDR3 DNA reads TGTGCCAGTAGTATATGGGCGGGACGCGCCGGGGAGCTGTTTTTT. Full variable domain (outside the CDR3, taken from reference TRBV19 and TRBJ2-2): DGGITQSPKYLFRKEGQNVTLSCEQNLNHDAMYWYRQDPGQGLRLIYYSQIVNDFQKGDIAEGYSVSREKKESFPLTVTSAQKNPTAFYLCASSIWAGRAGELFFGEGSRLTVL.